The 23 T cell receptor beta chains reported below all come from one sample, sequenced in a study of T cell responses to AZD1222 COVID-19 vaccine. Clones were read by immunoSEQ multiplex PCR, and TCRdb kept only the in-frame ones, dropping some. The sample holds about 73,000 clones, around 88% seen once. The starting material was peripheral blood, obtained on day 0 of AZD1222 vaccination. The receptors here all came from an adult in good health.

This chain uses TRBV7-9 with TRBJ2-2; 7 bases agree with TRBD2. The CDR3 is 16 residues long. Germline lookup yields CDR1 SEHNR and CDR2 FQNEAQ (reference sequence). V shed 4 bases and J 1 base; nucleotides not matched to a gene: 6. DNA for the CDR3: TGTGCCAGCAGCTCCCGACTAGCAGTGAACACCGGGGAGCTGTTTTTT. As protein: CASSSRLAVNTGELFF.

The rearrangement joins TRBV5-4 to TRBJ2-7, with a possible D match to TRBD2 (6 bases). This CDR3 comprises 14 residues. Germline lookup yields CDR1 SGHNT and CDR2 YYREEE (reference sequence). The germline V and J ends were trimmed by 0 bases and 2 bases, with 9 bases remaining between them. The DNA of the CDR3 is TGTGCCAGCAGCTTGGCGGGCGGGACCTACGAGCAGTACTTC. Its protein product is CASSLAGGTYEQYF.

V and J are TRBV5-4 and TRBJ2-3, with unresolved D. V was trimmed by 5 bases and J by 6 bases, leaving 13 bases between them. Per the germline V gene, CDR1 is SGHNT and CDR2 is YYREEE (reference sequence). The CDR3 is 13 residues long. The CDR3 spells CASRERRRDTQYF. The CDR3 nucleotides are TGTGCCAGCAGAGAACGGCGGCGGGATACGCAGTATTTT.

This clone was seen more than once but under ten times. The CDR3 sequence is CASSYTRAHTEAFF. CDR3 bases: TGTGCCAGCAGTTACACCAGGGCGCACACTGAAGCTTTCTTT. The chain has TRBV6-5 and TRBJ1-1; TRBD1 is a possible D gene (5 bases). Germline V lookup: CDR1 MNHEY, CDR2 SVGAGI. V gave up 2 bases and J gave up 3 bases, with 10 bases separating them. The CDR3 sequence is 14 residues long.

V usage is TRBV7-2 and J usage is TRBJ2-6; the D gene could be TRBD1 or TRBD2 (5 bases each). Germline CDR1 reads SGHTA; CDR2 reads FQGNSA. V lost 0 bases and J 4 bases, leaving 16 bases between the germline ends. CDR3 size: 18 residues. The CDR3 spells CASSLAGTASLGANVLTF. In DNA, the CDR3 is TGTGCCAGCAGCTTAGCCGGGACCGCCTCTCTGGGGGCCAACGTCCTGACTTTC.

The V call is TRBV2, the J call TRBJ2-1; TRBD2 aligns across 12 bases. Germline values: CDR1 SNHLY, CDR2 FYNNEI. J lost 10 bases, V lost 7 bases, and 11 bases had no gene match. The CDR3 has 15 amino acids. CDR3 loop: CASTREASGGAEQFF. In nucleotides, the CDR3 is TGTGCCAGCACCCGGGAGGCTAGCGGGGGGGCGGAGCAGTTCTTC.

V gene TRBV19 combines with J gene TRBJ1-2, with a weak D call TRBD1 (6 bases). V lost 6 bases, J lost 8 bases, and 25 bases lay in between. Germline V gives CDR1 LNHDA, CDR2 SQIVND (reference sequence). The CDR3 covers 16 residues. The CDR3 here is CASSLVRDTRPMGYTF. Written as DNA, the CDR3 is TGTGCCAGTAGCTTGGTCCGGGACACAAGGCCTATGGGCTACACCTTC.

V is TRBV14 and J is TRBJ1-3, with D unclear. CDR3 length equals 15 residues. Germline CDR1 reads SGHDN; CDR2 reads FVKESK. The V and J ends lost 0 bases and 1 base respectively, with 7 bases between them. The CDR3 coding sequence is TGTGCCAGCAGCCAAGACAGAACTTCTGGAAACACCATATATTTT. As protein: CASSQDRTSGNTIYF.

The J gene is TRBJ2-3, the V gene TRBV4-3, with D perhaps TRBD1 (5 bases). CDR1 is LGHNA, CDR2 YSLEER, per germline. The CDR3 extends over 16 amino acids. Trimming stripped 0 bases from V and 1 base from J, with 11 bases between. CDR3 residues: CASSQDSGQGTDTQYF. The CDR3 nucleotides are TGCGCCAGCAGCCAAGATTCAGGGCAGGGCACAGATACGCAGTATTTT.

The table lists this clone with many counts. The chain employs TRBV28 and TRBJ2-3; 7 nucleotides match TRBD2. CDR1 is MDHEN and CDR2 is SYDVKM in the germline V gene. The CDR3 sequence is 14 residues long. V lost 3 bases, J lost 1 base, and 1 base stayed unmatched. The CDR3: CASSFLAGTDTQYF. The CDR3 DNA reads as TGTGCCAGCAGTTTCCTAGCGGGCACAGATACGCAGTATTTT.

The chain uses TRBV7-2 and TRBJ2-5; TRBD2 agrees at 7 bases. The germline V gene encodes CDR1 SGHTA and CDR2 FQGNSA. The CDR3 has 14 amino acids. The trim removed 4 bases at V and 5 bases at J, leaving 7 bases unmatched. The CDR3 here is CASSSKRREETQYF. Written as DNA, the CDR3 is TGTGCCAGCAGCTCAAAGAGGCGGGAGGAGACCCAGTACTTC.

This clone showed up just once. The rearrangement joins TRBV20-1 to TRBJ2-2; no definite D call. V dropped 3 bases and J dropped 5 bases, with 7 bases sitting between them. From germline, CDR1 is DFQATT and CDR2 SNEGSKA (reference sequence). This CDR3 is 12 amino acids long. CDR3 sequence: CSASSGTGELFF. The CDR3 nucleotides read TGCAGTGCTAGTAGTGGAACCGGGGAGCTGTTTTTT.

This clone was observed once. This chain joins TRBV3-1 (or the pseudogene TRBV3-2) and TRBJ1-6; 7 positions match TRBD1. This CDR3 contains 15 residues. Germline V CDR1 and CDR2: LGHDT, YNNKEL (reference sequence). J lost 10 bases, V lost 0 bases, and 6 bases had no gene match. Here the CDR3 reads CASSQEWDRGSPLHF. The DNA of the CDR3 is TGTGCCAGCAGCCAAGAGTGGGACAGAGGCTCACCCCTCCACTTT.

The J gene is TRBJ2-1, the V gene TRBV28; D may be TRBD1 or TRBD2 (5 bases each). Germline CDR1 and CDR2: MDHEN and SYDVKM. Trimming took 8 bases from V and 0 from J, leaving 11 bases between them. The CDR3 covers 14 residues. The CDR3 region is CASGGTSSYNEQFF. The CDR3 nucleotides are TGTGCCAGCGGGGGAACGAGCTCCTACAATGAGCAGTTCTTC.

Concerning this clone itself: Compared with germline, one end of the junction differs, possibly owing to a read error. The rearrangement joins TRBV2 to TRBJ1-5; D call uncertain. The CDR3 runs 13 residues. CDR1 is SNHLY and CDR2 is FYNNEI in the germline V gene. In nucleotides, the CDR3 is TGTGCCAGCAGCAACGATGGCAATCGGCCCCAGCATTTT. Encoded protein: CASSNDGNRPQHF. The full variable domain, its missing parts supplied by reference TRBV2 and TRBJ1-5, is EPEVTQTPSHQVTQMGQEVILRCVPISNHLYFYWYRQILGQKVEFLVSFYNNEISEKSEIFDDQFSVERPDGSNFTLKIRSTKLEDSAMYFCASSNDGNRPQHFGDGTRLSIL.

Concerning this clone: The sample contains more than one DNA sequence encoding this CDR3. The V gene is TRBV7-2, the J gene TRBJ2-7; no reliable D call. The V and J ends lost 2 bases and 0 bases respectively, with 2 bases between them. The CDR3 runs to 12 residues. From germline, CDR1 is SGHTA and CDR2 FQGNSA. The CDR3 region is CASSLTSYEQYF. The CDR3 DNA is TGTGCCAGCAGCTTAACCTCCTACGAGCAGTACTTC.

The V and J genes are TRBV19 and TRBJ2-1, with 7 positions matching TRBD2. Per the germline V gene, CDR1 is LNHDA and CDR2 is SQIVND (reference sequence). The CDR3 is 14 amino acids. V dropped 6 bases and J dropped 16; count of bases not matched to a gene: 18. CDR3 bases: TGTGCCAGTAGCCACCAGGCCGCCCCGCGGGGGTCCTTCTTC. Protein sequence: CASSHQAAPRGSFF.

The rearrangement joins TRBV13 to TRBJ2-3; tentatively, D is TRBD1 or TRBD2 (5 bases each). The CDR3 spans 13 residues. Germline V gene data show CDR1 as PRHDT and CDR2 as FYEKMQ (reference sequence). Trimming cost V 5 bases and J 6 bases, with 12 bases left between them. The CDR3 loop reads CASSPAGTDTQYF. For the CDR3, the DNA is TGTGCCAGCAGCCCTGCAGGGACGGATACGCAGTATTTT.

The chain carries TRBV11-2 and TRBJ2-1; possibly TRBD2 for D (5 bases). This CDR3 has 13 residues. Germline V CDR1 and CDR2: SGHAT, FQNNGV. The V end lost 7 bases, the J end lost 4 bases, and 11 bases lay between the germline ends. The CDR3 loop reads CASTISAYNEQFF. CDR3 coding DNA: TGTGCCAGCACCATTAGCGCGTACAATGAGCAGTTCTTC.

The chain links TRBV6-2 or TRBV6-3 to TRBJ1-2; TRBD1 matches 7 bases. J gave up 4 bases and V 2 bases, and 4 bases lay outside the gene matches. CDR3 size: 14 residues. Germline CDR1 is MNHEY and CDR2 is SVGEGT. The CDR3 region has the DNA TGTGCCAGCAGTTACCAAGGGACAGTCTATGGCTACACCTTC. This codes for CASSYQGTVYGYTF.

The rearrangement uses TRBV2 and TRBJ1-6; 8 nucleotides match TRBD1. The CDR3 spans 14 residues. In germline, CDR1 is SNHLY, CDR2 FYNNEI. J gave up 10 bases and V 9 bases, and 11 bases lay outside the gene matches. CDR3 nucleotide sequence: TGTGCCAGTATTGTGACAGGGGAGGGCTCACCCCTCCACTTT. Protein product: CASIVTGEGSPLHF.

In its sample, this clone was seen once. This CDR3 is CASSAPPYNEQFF. CDR3 nucleotide sequence: TGCGCCAGCAGCGCGCCCCCCTACAATGAGCAGTTCTTC. The chain joins TRBV5-1 to TRBJ2-1; D call uncertain. Per the germline V gene, CDR1 is SGHRS and CDR2 is YFSETQ. This CDR3 has 13 residues. Trimming left V 4 bases short and J 2 bases short, with 7 bases between.

CDR3 sequence (DNA): TGTGCCAGCATACACAGGGGGCAAGATACGCAGTATTTT. It yields the protein CASIHRGQDTQYF. The chain couples TRBV2 to TRBJ2-3, with TRBD1 matching over 9 bases. CDR3 length equals 13 residues. CDR1 is SNHLY, CDR2 FYNNEI, per germline. V trimming: 7 bases; J trimming: 5 bases; junction bases outside the gene matches: 4.